Below, one TCR beta chain is given with its context. Germline-derived CDR1 and CDR2 are MGHDK and SYGVNS. The CDR3 length is 17 residues. V shed 5 bases and J 8 bases; nucleotides not matched to a gene: 12. Seattle patient enrollment occurred during active infection, with longitudinal follow-up thereafter. This entry is derived from a study of blood T cell repertoires in COVID-19. Study summary: T cells, B-cell-depleted T cells, or PBMCs supplied cDNA or gDNA.

Sequenced by immunoSEQ multiplex PCR; TCRdb stores in-frame clones only, minus some. In the table there are roughly 190,000 clones, roughly 82% of which are singletons. Sequenced sample: peripheral blood. The origin of this receptor is a woman in her sixties or seventies with COVID-19, enrolled during active disease. This chain joins TRBV25-1 and TRBJ2-1; 13 nucleotides line up with TRBD2. The CDR3 region is CASSRRTSGGSNDEQFF. In DNA form, the CDR3 reads TGTGCCAGCAGTCGCAGGACTAGCGGGGGTTCTAACGATGAGCAGTTCTTC.